One sample yielded the 30 T cell receptor beta chains listed below, sequenced in a study of blood T cell repertoires in COVID-19. This table comes from immunoSEQ multiplex PCR, and its TCRdb copy is limited to in-frame clones, with some not included. The data contain approximately 490,000 clones, about nine tenths of them singletons. The sample taken for sequencing was PBMCs or T cells enriched from blood (not recorded which). The source is a woman between 18 and 29 years old who had recovered from COVID-19.

The gene calls are TRBV10-1 and TRBJ2-3; maybe TRBD2 (6 bases). V was pared by 2 bases and J by 4 bases, with 16 bases between. CDR3 length: 16 amino acids. Germline lookup yields CDR1 WNHNN and CDR2 SYGVQD (reference sequence). The CDR3 coding sequence is TGCGCCAGCAGTGAGATTCCCGGGGGTGAGGCAGATACGCAGTATTTT. Its protein product is CASSEIPGGEADTQYF.

V and J are TRBV7-9 and TRBJ2-3; possible D gene TRBD2, 5 bases. Germline assignment: CDR1 SEHNR and CDR2 FQNEAQ (reference sequence). The CDR3 runs to 15 residues. The germline V and J ends were trimmed by 8 bases and 0 bases, with 15 bases remaining between them. In DNA, the CDR3 is TGTGCCAGCCTACCCCCGAGGGCCAGCACAGATACGCAGTATTTT. Its translation is CASLPPRASTDTQYF.

This chain links TRBV19 with TRBJ1-4; D remains ambiguous. V lost 4 bases, J lost 0 bases, and 9 bases lay in between. The CDR3 has 15 residues. Germline V gives CDR1 LNHDA, CDR2 SQIVND (reference sequence). CDR3 nucleotide sequence: TGTGCCAGTAGTAACCACGGTGCAACTAATGAAAAACTGTTTTTT. Its translation is CASSNHGATNEKLFF.

Written as DNA, the CDR3 is TGTGCCAGCAGCCGCCCTCGACAGGGAAAAACTGAAAAACTGTTTTTT. Translating it yields CASSRPRQGKTEKLFF. V and J are TRBV5-6 and TRBJ1-4, with 7 bases that match TRBD1. Losses at the gene ends were 4 bases for V and 7 bases for J; bases not matched to a gene: 13. Germline V gene sequence: CDR1 SGHDT, CDR2 YYEEEE. The CDR3 totals 16 residues.

The chain is built from TRBV7-2 and TRBJ2-7; the match to TRBD2 covers 7 bases. This CDR3 is built from 16 residues. The germline V gene encodes CDR1 SGHTA and CDR2 FQGNSA. With V trimmed by 5 bases and J by 0 bases, 10 bases remained unmatched. CDR3 sequence: CASSTTLGTTSYEQYF. The CDR3 DNA sequence: TGTGCCAGCAGCACAACGTTAGGGACTACCTCCTACGAGCAGTACTTC.

The rearrangement uses TRBV3-1 (or the pseudogene TRBV3-2) and TRBJ2-1; weak D call: TRBD1 (8 bases). CDR3 length equals 13 residues. Germline loops: CDR1 LGHDT, CDR2 YNNKEL (reference sequence). V shed 2 bases and J shed 9 bases, with 11 bases lying between them. The CDR3 reads CASSQNRGGEQFF. CDR3 DNA: TGTGCCAGCAGCCAAAACAGGGGGGGTGAGCAGTTCTTC.

J is TRBJ1-2 and V is TRBV19; D is unclear. Trimming pared 7 bases from V and 8 bases from J, leaving 14 bases between. Germline-derived CDR1 and CDR2 are LNHDA and SQIVND (reference sequence). The CDR3 is 12 residues long. Here the CDR3 DNA reads TGTGCCAGTACCCTCAGTGGTAAGGGCTACACCTTC. Amino acid sequence: CASTLSGKGYTF.

This clone was detected ten times or more. The chain joins TRBV29-1 to TRBJ2-7, with 8 bases that match TRBD1. Trimming removed 6 bases from V and 2 bases from J; junction bases left unmatched: 3. Per the germline V gene, CDR1 is SQVTM and CDR2 is ANQGSEA. The CDR3 loop spans 12 amino acids. The CDR3 nucleotides read TGCAGCGTCTCGACAGGGGCCTACGAGCAGTACTTC. This sequence encodes CSVSTGAYEQYF.

The rearrangement uses TRBV28 and TRBJ2-1; TRBD2 might be the D (5 bases). The CDR3 runs to 13 residues. The germline CDR1 and CDR2 sequences are MDHEN and SYDVKM. V lost 5 bases and J 2 bases, leaving 7 bases between the germline ends. In nucleotides, the CDR3 is TGTGCCAGCAGTCCCGGGGCCTACAATGAGCAGTTCTTC. The encoded protein is CASSPGAYNEQFF. Filled out from reference TRBV28 and TRBJ2-1, the complete variable domain reads DVKVTQSSRYLVKRTGEKVFLECVQDMDHENMFWYRQDPGLGLRLIYFSYDVKMKEKGDIPEGYSVSREKKERFSLILESASTNQTSMYLCASSPGAYNEQFFGPGTRLTVL.

This chain joins TRBV6-5 and TRBJ1-5; D not certain. V dropped 6 bases and J dropped 3 bases, with 12 bases sitting between them. The CDR3 has 14 amino acids. CDR1 and CDR2 from the germline V gene are MNHEY and SVGAGI. CDR3: CASSSRQSNQPQHF. The CDR3, as DNA: TGTGCCAGCAGCTCGAGACAATCCAATCAGCCCCAGCATTTT.

The chain combines TRBV13 with TRBJ2-7; TRBD2 might be the D (5 bases). The CDR3 is 14 amino acids. V was trimmed by 0 bases and J by 6 bases, leaving 12 bases between them. From germline, CDR1 is PRHDT and CDR2 FYEKMQ (reference sequence). The CDR3 spells CASSLGRVTGEQYF. CDR3 bases: TGTGCCAGCAGCTTAGGGCGGGTCACGGGCGAGCAGTACTTC.

The chain couples TRBV7-8 to TRBJ1-6; D call uncertain. This CDR3 region has 13 residues. Per germline, CDR1 SGHVS and CDR2 FQNEAQ. V was pared by 1 base and J by 14 bases, with 12 bases between. The CDR3 region is CASSLGEREALHF. The CDR3 nucleotides read TGTGCCAGCAGCTTAGGGGAAAGGGAGGCCCTCCACTTT.

V and J are TRBV9 and TRBJ2-2; TRBD1 aligns across 12 bases. This CDR3 spans 16 amino acids. Trimming took 0 bases from V and 5 from J; bases not matched to a gene: 2. Germline values: CDR1 SGDLS, CDR2 YYNGEE. Here the CDR3 DNA reads TGTGCCAGCAGCGTAGGGGGACAGGGGGCTACCGGGGAGCTGTTTTTT. Protein: CASSVGGQGATGELFF.

The rearrangement links TRBV12-3 or TRBV12-4 to TRBJ1-2, with D unresolved. V lost 3 bases and J lost 8, with 13 bases in between. The CDR3 sequence is 13 residues long. The DNA for the CDR3 is TGTGCCAGCAGTTTGGAGGAATTGGGCGGCTACACCTTC. Its translation: CASSLEELGGYTF.

The J gene is TRBJ1-2, the V gene TRBV7-8; 8 nucleotides line up with TRBD1. This CDR3 has 15 residues. Germline CDR1 reads SGHVS; CDR2 reads FQNEAQ. J was trimmed by 7 bases and V by 2 bases; bases with no gene match: 9. The CDR3 here is CASSLTDRGKGGYTF. The CDR3 DNA is TGTGCCAGCAGCTTAACCGACAGGGGAAAAGGTGGCTACACCTTC.

The chain is built from TRBV27 and TRBJ2-7, with D possibly TRBD1 on 5 matching bases. Germline CDR1 and CDR2: MNHEY and SMNVEV (reference sequence). V lost 3 bases, J lost 5 bases, and 17 bases lay in between. This CDR3 spans 15 amino acids. The CDR3 nucleotides are TGTGCCAGCAGTTTGGTCAGGGTAATAGGACACGAGCAGTACTTC. This gives the protein CASSLVRVIGHEQYF.

The chain recombines TRBV28 with TRBJ1-4, with D perhaps matching TRBD1 (6 bases). V lost 6 bases to trimming and J lost 0 bases, with 8 bases between them. The CDR3 is made up of 14 amino acids. Germline-derived CDR1 and CDR2 are MDHEN and SYDVKM. The CDR3 DNA follows: TGTGCCAGCAGCCGGACAGCAACTAATGAAAAACTGTTTTTT. Translation gives CASSRTATNEKLFF.

The genes are TRBV28 and TRBJ1-2; weak D call: TRBD1 (6 bases). The CDR3 contains 16 residues. V was trimmed by 6 bases and J by 3 bases, leaving 20 bases between them. CDR1 is MDHEN and CDR2 is SYDVKM in the germline V gene. CDR3 DNA sequence: TGTGCCAGCAGCTCGGACAGACCTGACACCCACTATGGCTACACCTTC. It translates to CASSSDRPDTHYGYTF.

The chain recombines TRBV27 with TRBJ1-2; D not certain. CDR3 size: 14 residues. V lost 2 bases and J 7 bases, leaving 14 bases between the germline ends. CDR1 and CDR2 (germline): MNHEY, SMNVEV (reference sequence). This CDR3 reads CASSLGQAGGGYTF. The CDR3 DNA follows: TGTGCCAGCAGTTTAGGGCAGGCTGGAGGTGGCTACACCTTC.

The CDR3 DNA follows: TGTGCTAGTGGTTTTGGAGAGAACACCGGGGAGCTGTTTTTT. Amino acids: CASGFGENTGELFF. The chain couples TRBV12-5 to TRBJ2-2; D ambiguous. Germline-derived CDR1 and CDR2 are LGHNT and FRNRAP. With 3 bases removed from V and 1 base from J, the gap between germline ends came to 6 bases. The CDR3 is 14 residues long. The variable domain in full, completed from reference TRBV12-5 and TRBJ2-2, reads DARVTQTPRHKVTEMGQEVTMRCQPILGHNTVFWYRQTMMQGLELLAYFRNRAPLDDSGMPKDRFSAEMPDATLATLKIQPSEPRDSAVYFCASGFGENTGELFFGEGSRLTVL.

This chain links TRBV28 with TRBJ1-1, with TRBD1 as a possible D gene (6 bases). This CDR3 has 15 amino acids. V dropped 3 bases and J dropped 8 bases, with 19 bases sitting between them. CDR1 and CDR2 (germline): MDHEN, SYDVKM. The CDR3 is CASSFWAGAGSEAFF. CDR3 nucleotide sequence: TGTGCCAGCAGTTTTTGGGCAGGGGCCGGATCCGAAGCTTTCTTT.

The chain combines TRBV28 with TRBJ2-1, with no clear D. The CDR3 has 11 residues. Per germline, CDR1 MDHEN and CDR2 SYDVKM. Trimming stripped 4 bases from V and 10 bases from J, with 8 bases between. The DNA of the CDR3 is TGTGCCAGCAGTTCCCCTCTGGAGCAGTTCTTC. Its protein product is CASSSPLEQFF.

This clone was seen once. The chain combines TRBV15 with TRBJ1-2; the match to TRBD1 covers 9 bases. The ends lost 3 bases at V and 5 bases at J; junction bases unmatched: 4. CDR3 length equals 14 residues. Per the germline V gene, CDR1 is LNHNV and CDR2 is YYDKDF (reference sequence). The CDR3 coding sequence is TGTGCCACCAGCAGGGGACAGGGCCTATATGGCTACACCTTC. It specifies CATSRGQGLYGYTF.

J is TRBJ1-5 and V is TRBV20-1; D is possibly TRBD1 (5 bases). Germline CDR1 and CDR2: DFQATT and SNEGSKA (reference sequence). Trimming cost V 3 bases and J 0 bases, with 12 bases left between them. CDR3 length: 15 residues. CDR3 sequence: CSASNSGNSNQPQHF. The CDR3 nucleotides are TGCAGTGCTAGTAATTCAGGGAATAGCAATCAGCCCCAGCATTTT.

The rearrangement joins TRBV23-1 to TRBJ1-2, with D possibly being TRBD1 (5 bases). TRBV23-1 is annotated as an ORF whose role is uncertain. CDR3 length: 14 amino acids. V lost 3 bases and J 4 bases, leaving 12 bases between the germline ends. The CDR3: CASSHGAILYGYTF. The CDR3 DNA reads as TGCGCCAGCAGTCATGGGGCGATACTCTATGGCTACACCTTC.

The chain couples TRBV7-2 to TRBJ2-1; 14 nucleotides line up with TRBD2. The junction had 7 bases not matched to a gene; V was cut back by 5 bases and J by 7 bases. This CDR3 contains 16 residues. Germline V gives CDR1 SGHTA, CDR2 FQGNSA. CDR3 coding DNA: TGTGCCAGCAGCGGGCGACTAGCGGGGGGGCGTAATGAGCAGTTCTTC. Residues: CASSGRLAGGRNEQFF. Full variable domain (missing parts from reference TRBV7-2 and TRBJ2-1): GAGVSQSPSNKVTEKGKDVELRCDPISGHTALYWYRQSLGQGLEFLIYFQGNSAPDKSGLPSDRFSAERTGGSVSTLTIQRTQQEDSAVYLCASSGRLAGGRNEQFFGPGTRLTVL.

This chain connects TRBV30 to TRBJ2-7; 9 nucleotides match TRBD1. Germline CDR1 GTSNPN, CDR2 SVGIG (reference sequence). The CDR3 extends over 13 amino acids. V lost 5 bases, J lost 3 bases, and 5 bases stayed unmatched. CDR3 in DNA: TGTGCCTGGGGGGGACAGGGAAACTACGAGCAGTACTTC. This sequence encodes CAWGGQGNYEQYF.

The CDR3 region is CASSSPTGGTGELFF. The CDR3 bases are TGTGCCAGCAGTTCCCCGACAGGGGGCACCGGGGAGCTGTTTTTT. The chain recombines TRBV28 with TRBJ2-2; 9 nucleotides agree with TRBD1. The V and J ends lost 4 bases and 4 bases, in that order; junction bases with no gene match: 4. Germline V gene sequence: CDR1 MDHEN, CDR2 SYDVKM. The CDR3 runs 15 residues. The entire variable domain, with the rest obtained from reference TRBV28 and TRBJ2-2, is as follows: DVKVTQSSRYLVKRTGEKVFLECVQDMDHENMFWYRQDPGLGLRLIYFSYDVKMKEKGDIPEGYSVSREKKERFSLILESASTNQTSMYLCASSSPTGGTGELFFGEGSRLTVL.

V gene TRBV19 combines with J gene TRBJ2-5; D ambiguous. The CDR3 extends over 17 amino acids. V lost 5 bases and J 3 bases, leaving 22 bases between the germline ends. The germline gives CDR1 LNHDA, CDR2 SQIVND (reference sequence). The CDR3 is CASSAFHSVGREETQYF. CDR3 DNA sequence: TGTGCCAGTAGTGCCTTTCATTCGGTGGGTCGGGAAGAGACCCAGTACTTC.

The chain employs TRBV28 and TRBJ1-3, with a weak D call TRBD1 (5 bases). The length of the CDR3 is 16 residues. Germline CDR1 and CDR2: MDHEN and SYDVKM. Trimming took off 4 bases at V and 0 bases at J, with 13 bases between the two ends. The CDR3 sequence is CASSSRQYFSGNTIYF. CDR3 nucleotides: TGTGCCAGCAGTTCCCGACAGTACTTCTCTGGAAACACCATATATTTT.